What follows are 10 T cell receptor delta chains derived from one specimen sequenced in a study of gamma-delta chains in newborns, infants, children. TCRdb re-called the reads through CATT. The sample consists of about 4,900 delta-chain clones, 3.9% of them appearing once. The source material was blood. Receptors were obtained from a child who was a newborn, infant or young child, either healthy, febrile or measles-vaccinated (not recorded which).

This clone was counted between two and nine times. A much larger clone lies a single base off, so this may be a read error. This specimen includes other DNA sequences encoding the same CDR3. The chain couples TRDV2 to TRDJ2; TRDD3 matches 12 bases. The J segment lost 11 bases and the V segment lost 0 bases, leaving 15 bases of the junction unmatched. The CDR3 is 18 residues long. Germline CDR1 is GEAIGNYY and CDR2 is EKD. The CDR3 reads CACDTLTGGYRPLAQLFF. The CDR3 nucleotides are TGTGCCTGTGACACCCTTACTGGGGGATACCGCCCTCTAGCGCAACTCTTCTTT.

In the case of this clone: A read error is the likely source, as a far larger clone sits one nucleotide away. This same CDR3 is encoded by further DNA sequences in the sample. The chain combines TRDV2 with TRDJ3; 9 positions match TRDD3. The V gene's germline CDR1 is GEAIGNYY and CDR2 EKD. The CDR3 runs 18 residues. The CDR3 sequence is CACDTYWGSSWDTRQMFF. The CDR3 DNA is TGTGCATGTGACACCTACTGGGGGAGCTCCTGGGACACCCGACAGATGTTTTTC.

This clone was seen a handful of times. This sequence may be a read error, since a much larger clone differs from it by one base. The same CDR3 also results from other DNA sequences found in this sample. The CDR3 DNA reads as TGTGCTCTTGGGGAACTGGGCCCAGGGCCGTGGGATACCCGACAGATGTTTTTC. Encoded protein: CALGELGPGPWDTRQMFF. This sequence joins TRDV1 and TRDJ3; D is possibly TRDD3 (5 bases). Germline-derived CDR1 and CDR2 are TSWWSYY and QGS. The CDR3 contains 18 residues.

In its sample, this clone was seen a few times. Only one base separates this from a far larger clonotype, so it likely reflects a read error. At the DNA level, this CDR3 is encoded by other sequences in the same sample as well. The chain uses TRDV1 and TRDJ2, with D possibly matching TRDD2 (5 bases). V was trimmed by 3 bases and J by 3 bases, leaving 20 bases between them. Germline values: CDR1 TSWWSYY, CDR2 QGS. This CDR3 is 18 amino acids long. CDR3 sequence reads: CALGEPHSSDFLTAQLFF. The CDR3, as DNA: TGTGCTCTTGGGGAGCCCCATTCCTCGGACTTTCTGACAGCACAACTCTTCTTT.

In the case of this clone: Translating this DNA gives a protein that differs at residue 12 from the TCRdb one, which belongs to a much larger clone; a read error is likely, and the protein shown is this translation. The chain couples TRDV2 to TRDJ3; 8 bases are shared with TRDD3. The length of the CDR3 is 19 residues. The germline CDR1 and CDR2 sequences are GEAIGNYY and EKD. The CDR3, as DNA: TGTGCCTGTGACGATAAGGGGATACTGAGCTCCCGGGACACCCGACAGATGTTTTTC. Amino acid sequence: CACDDKGILSSRDTRQMFF.

This clone was seen a few times. The protein TCRdb lists belongs to a much larger clone and differs from this DNA's translation at residue 4, which points to a read error; the protein shown is made from the DNA. The V call is TRDV2, the J call TRDJ1, with a tentative D call TRDD3 (5 bases). The CDR3 is 16 amino acids. Trimming shortened V by 4 bases and J by 0 bases, and 17 bases separated the two germline ends. The germline CDR1 and CDR2 sequences are GEAIGNYY and EKD. The CDR3 reads CACETVGTLYTDKLIF. The CDR3 DNA sequence: TGTGCCTGTGAAACCGTGGGGACCCTGTACACCGATAAACTCATCTTT.

Of note for this clone: The protein given by TCRdb reflects a much larger clone and differs at residue 9 from this DNA's translation, likely from a read error; the protein shown is the DNA's translation. The V gene is TRDV2, the J gene TRDJ3; 7 bases line up with TRDD3. V dropped 3 bases and J dropped 2; count of bases not matched to a gene: 15. The CDR3 runs 20 residues. CDR1 and CDR2 (germline): GEAIGNYY, EKD. The CDR3 DNA reads as TGTGCCTGTGACTACCGGTACTGGAGGATACGCCCCTGGGACACCCGACAGATGTTTTTC. Protein sequence: CACDYRYWRIRPWDTRQMFF.

This clone was seen a handful of times. The chain carries TRDV1 and TRDJ2; TRDD3 matches 11 bases. This CDR3 contains 23 residues. The J segment lost 4 bases and the V segment lost 1 base, leaving 23 bases of the junction unmatched. CDR1 and CDR2 (germline): TSWWSYY, QGS. The CDR3 DNA reads TGTGCTCTTGGGGAACCGGGGGTACCTTCCTACTCGAGCTGGGGGATACCGACAGCACAACTCTTCTTT. It encodes CALGEPGVPSYSSWGIPTAQLFF.

Comment on this clone: TCRdb's entry gives the protein of a much larger clone, which mismatches this DNA's translation at residue 17, likely from a read error; the protein reported here is translated from the DNA. The chain is built from TRDV1 and TRDJ1; 9 bases fit TRDD3. Germline CDR1 reads TSWWSYY; CDR2 reads QGS. The CDR3 sequence is 19 residues long. CDR3 nucleotide sequence: TGTGCTCTTGGGGAACTCCCCGCTTTCCTACTGGGGGACACCGATAAACCCATCTTT. It is translated as CALGELPAFLLGDTDKPIF.

On this clone itself: This likely traces to a read error, being one base from a far larger clone. The V and J genes are TRDV1 and TRDJ3; 8 bases are shared with TRDD3. CDR3 length: 22 amino acids. CDR1 and CDR2 from the germline V gene are TSWWSYY and QGS. As DNA, the CDR3 is TGTGCTCTTGGGGAAGATACCACCGTACTGGGGGCCAGCTCCTGGGACACCCGACGGATGTTTTTC. It specifies CALGEDTTVLGASSWDTRRMFF.